The rows below give T cell receptor beta chains drawn from one sample of a study of blood T cell repertoires in COVID-19. Here immunoSEQ multiplex PCR was the method, and the copy in TCRdb shows in-frame clones only, minus some. Of about 100,000 clones listed, approximately 80% are singletons. The sequenced sample consisted of peripheral blood. Receptor source: a woman in her 70s with acute or convalescent COVID-19. Both conserved end residues are part of each CDR3. The D gene is left open where the match is weak. Only part of the rows carry a size: once, few, many, or a class if the clone is expanded.

abundance: .; d_gene: .; j_gene: TRBJ1-1; v_gene: TRBV7-2; CDR3nt: TGTGCCAGCAGCTGGGCGGGGATGAACACTGAAGCTTTCTTT; CDR3aa: CASSWAGMNTEAFF
abundance: .; d_gene: .; j_gene: TRBJ1-4; v_gene: TRBV7-9; CDR3nt: TGTGCCAGCAGCTTAGGGGGCGGTAATGAAAAACTGTTTTTT; CDR3aa: CASSLGGGNEKLFF
abundance: .; d_gene: .; j_gene: TRBJ1-1; v_gene: TRBV30; CDR3nt: TGTGCCTGGAGTCCGGGACATTGGAACACTGAAGCTTTCTTT; CDR3aa: CAWSPGHWNTEAFF
abundance: .; d_gene: TRBD1; j_gene: TRBJ1-3; v_gene: TRBV14; CDR3nt: TGTGCCAGCAGCCAAAGACAGGGGGTACCCTCTGGAAACACCATATATTTT; CDR3aa: CASSQRQGVPSGNTIYF
abundance: once; d_gene: .; j_gene: TRBJ1-2; v_gene: TRBV7-9; CDR3nt: TGTGCCAGCAGCCGCTCCCCTGGGGGCTACTATGGCTACACCTTC; CDR3aa: CASSRSPGGYYGYTF
abundance: .; d_gene: TRBD2; j_gene: TRBJ2-5; v_gene: TRBV5-6; CDR3nt: TGTGCCAGCAGCTTGGGTCGGACGGGAGGGGGAGAGACCCAGTACTTC; CDR3aa: CASSLGRTGGGETQYF
abundance: .; d_gene: TRBD2; j_gene: TRBJ2-3; v_gene: TRBV7-2; CDR3nt: TGTGCCAGCAGCCAAGTTTCGGTCGGGAGCGGGGGGGATACGCAGTATTTT; CDR3aa: CASSQVSVGSGGDTQYF
abundance: .; d_gene: .; j_gene: TRBJ1-5; v_gene: TRBV23-1; CDR3nt: TGCGCCAGCAGTCGATTTCAACGATTCTCCGGGGGCAATCAGCCCCAGCATTTT; CDR3aa: CASSRFQRFSGGNQPQHF
abundance: .; d_gene: TRBD2; j_gene: TRBJ2-3; v_gene: TRBV7-8; CDR3nt: TGTGCCAGCAGCAATGGACTAGCGGGGTCAGGGGATACGCAGTATTTT; CDR3aa: CASSNGLAGSGDTQYF
abundance: .; d_gene: .; j_gene: TRBJ1-4; v_gene: TRBV11-1; CDR3nt: TGTGCCAGCAGCCAAACTACGTGGAACGAAAAACTGTTTTTT; CDR3aa: CASSQTTWNEKLFF
abundance: .; d_gene: .; j_gene: TRBJ2-7; v_gene: TRBV11-2; CDR3nt: TGTGCCAGCAGCTATTCTACCGGTGGGGCAGACAACGAGCAGTACTTC; CDR3aa: CASSYSTGGADNEQYF
abundance: .; d_gene: .; j_gene: TRBJ1-1; v_gene: TRBV30; CDR3nt: TGTGCCTGGGGTGGACAGATCACTGAAGCTTTCTTT; CDR3aa: CAWGGQITEAFF
abundance: .; d_gene: TRBD1; j_gene: TRBJ2-2; v_gene: TRBV9; CDR3nt: TGTGCCAGCAGCTTGGACAGGGTTGAGACCGGGGAGCTGTTTTTT; CDR3aa: CASSLDRVETGELFF
abundance: .; d_gene: .; j_gene: TRBJ1-5; v_gene: TRBV28; CDR3nt: TGTGCCAGCACTCTTCCGCGAGGGCCCCAGCATTTT; CDR3aa: CASTLPRGPQHF
abundance: .; d_gene: .; j_gene: TRBJ2-1; v_gene: TRBV27; CDR3nt: TGTGCCAGCAGCCTACAGGGATACAATGAGCAGTTCTTC; CDR3aa: CASSLQGYNEQFF
abundance: .; d_gene: .; j_gene: TRBJ1-1; v_gene: TRBV7-3; CDR3nt: TGTGCCAGCAGCTTATTAGGGGTGAACACTGAAGCTTTCTTT; CDR3aa: CASSLLGVNTEAFF
abundance: .; d_gene: .; j_gene: TRBJ1-6; v_gene: TRBV5-1; CDR3nt: TGCGCCAGCAGCTTGGGGGCGAGCTCCTATAATTCACCCCTCCACTTT; CDR3aa: CASSLGASSYNSPLHF
abundance: .; d_gene: .; j_gene: TRBJ2-3; v_gene: TRBV11-3; CDR3nt: TGTGCCAGCAGCTTAGGATCCGGGTTGGCAGATACGCAGTATTTT; CDR3aa: CASSLGSGLADTQYF
abundance: once; d_gene: .; j_gene: TRBJ2-1; v_gene: TRBV10-1; CDR3nt: TGCGCCAGCAGTGCCCCTAGCAAGGAGCAGTTCTTC; CDR3aa: CASSAPSKEQFF
abundance: .; d_gene: TRBD1; j_gene: TRBJ1-5; v_gene: TRBV6-5; CDR3nt: TGTGCCAGCATGAGGGACAGGGGAGGTCAGCCCCAGCATTTT; CDR3aa: CASMRDRGGQPQHF
abundance: .; d_gene: .; j_gene: TRBJ2-4; v_gene: TRBV4-1; CDR3nt: TGCGCCAGCAGCCAAGAAACTACCATTCAGTACTTC; CDR3aa: CASSQETTIQYF
abundance: few; d_gene: TRBD2; j_gene: TRBJ2-1; v_gene: TRBV19; CDR3nt: TGTGCCAGTAGTGCCGGCCGCTATGGACTAGCTTGGTTCAACAATGAGCAGTTCTTC; CDR3aa: CASSAGRYGLAWFNNEQFF
abundance: .; d_gene: .; j_gene: TRBJ1-5; v_gene: TRBV30; CDR3nt: TGTGCCTGGAGTTCTGGGCCGGACACCGCCGCCAATCAGCCCCAGCATTTT; CDR3aa: CAWSSGPDTAANQPQHF
abundance: .; d_gene: .; j_gene: TRBJ1-5; v_gene: TRBV30; CDR3nt: TGTGCCTGGAGCAACAACTTCGACAGCCTGACGGTTCAGCCCCAGCATTTT; CDR3aa: CAWSNNFDSLTVQPQHF
abundance: .; d_gene: .; j_gene: TRBJ1-3; v_gene: TRBV5-6; CDR3nt: TGTGCCAGCAGCTTGGGGCGGGGAAACACCATATATTTT; CDR3aa: CASSLGRGNTIYF
abundance: .; d_gene: TRBD2; j_gene: TRBJ2-3; v_gene: TRBV24-1; CDR3nt: TGTGCCACCAGTGGGGCGGGGGGCACAGATACGCAGTATTTT; CDR3aa: CATSGAGGTDTQYF
abundance: once; d_gene: .; j_gene: TRBJ1-5; v_gene: TRBV19; CDR3nt: TGTGCCAGTAACGACAGGCTCCTGGATCAGCCCCAGCATTTT; CDR3aa: CASNDRLLDQPQHF
abundance: .; d_gene: .; j_gene: TRBJ2-3; v_gene: TRBV11-2; CDR3nt: TGTGCCAGCAGCCCGCGGGGAGATACGCAGTATTTT; CDR3aa: CASSPRGDTQYF
abundance: .; d_gene: .; j_gene: TRBJ1-4; v_gene: TRBV30; CDR3nt: TGTGCTGGAACAGGGAGAACTAATGAAAAACTGTTTTTT; CDR3aa: CAGTGRTNEKLFF
abundance: .; d_gene: .; j_gene: TRBJ2-2; v_gene: TRBV14; CDR3nt: TGTGCCAGCAGCCAAGAGGTCCCCAGGGGTGCCGGGGAGCTGTTTTTT; CDR3aa: CASSQEVPRGAGELFF
abundance: .; d_gene: TRBD2; j_gene: TRBJ2-3; v_gene: TRBV5-1; CDR3nt: TGCGCCAGCAGCTGGGATCTAGCGGGGGTCGTAGATACGCAGTATTTT; CDR3aa: CASSWDLAGVVDTQYF
abundance: .; d_gene: TRBD1; j_gene: TRBJ1-2; v_gene: TRBV5-8; CDR3nt: TGTGCCAGCAGCACCAACAGGGGCTATGGCTACACCTTC; CDR3aa: CASSTNRGYGYTF
abundance: once; d_gene: .; j_gene: TRBJ2-7; v_gene: TRBV5-4; CDR3nt: TGTGCCAGCAGCTTGGCAGGCCTCTACGAGCAGTACTTC; CDR3aa: CASSLAGLYEQYF
abundance: few; d_gene: .; j_gene: TRBJ1-5; v_gene: TRBV19; CDR3nt: TGTGCCAGTAAAGCGGCAAGCAATCAGCCCCAGCATTTT; CDR3aa: CASKAASNQPQHF
abundance: once; d_gene: TRBD2; j_gene: TRBJ2-7; v_gene: TRBV5-1; CDR3nt: TGCGCCAGCAGCTTGGTTGGCGGGGGGGACTCGGGCGAGCAGTACTTC; CDR3aa: CASSLVGGGDSGEQYF
abundance: .; d_gene: .; j_gene: TRBJ1-5; v_gene: TRBV18; CDR3nt: TGTGCCAGCTCACCAGTGACAAATCAGCCCCAGCATTTT; CDR3aa: CASSPVTNQPQHF
abundance: .; d_gene: TRBD1; j_gene: TRBJ1-5; v_gene: TRBV6-5; CDR3nt: TGTGCCACTGCCGGGACAGACTTGATTCAGCCCCAGCATTTT; CDR3aa: CATAGTDLIQPQHF
abundance: .; d_gene: .; j_gene: TRBJ2-3; v_gene: TRBV7-3; CDR3nt: TGTGCCAGCAGCTTAGTAAGGGGGACAGATACGCAGTATTTT; CDR3aa: CASSLVRGTDTQYF
abundance: .; d_gene: TRBD2; j_gene: TRBJ2-5; v_gene: TRBV30; CDR3nt: TGTGCCTGGAGCACGGGGGGGGAGACCCAGTACTTC; CDR3aa: CAWSTGGETQYF
abundance: .; d_gene: .; j_gene: TRBJ1-1; v_gene: TRBV6-5; CDR3nt: TGTGCCAGCAGTTTAACTTGGAACACTGAAGCTTTCTTT; CDR3aa: CASSLTWNTEAFF
abundance: .; d_gene: .; j_gene: TRBJ1-2; v_gene: TRBV29-1; CDR3nt: TGCAGCGTTGAACAAATGGCAGGCTCCAGGGGATACGGCTACACCTTC; CDR3aa: CSVEQMAGSRGYGYTF
abundance: .; d_gene: TRBD1; j_gene: TRBJ1-6; v_gene: TRBV5-1; CDR3nt: TGCGCCAGCAGCTTGGTGACAGGGGAGCTTTCACCCCTCCACTTT; CDR3aa: CASSLVTGELSPLHF
abundance: .; d_gene: .; j_gene: TRBJ1-6; v_gene: TRBV5-1; CDR3nt: TGCGCCAGCAGCCCGGGACAATTCAGCTCCTCGACCCTCCACTTT; CDR3aa: CASSPGQFSSSTLHF
abundance: few; d_gene: TRBD1; j_gene: TRBJ1-2; v_gene: TRBV2; CDR3nt: TGTGCCAGCATGAGGGGACAGAACTATGGCTACACCTTC; CDR3aa: CASMRGQNYGYTF
abundance: .; d_gene: TRBD1; j_gene: TRBJ1-1; v_gene: TRBV18; CDR3nt: TGTGCCAGCTCACCGTGGCAGGGGGCTGAAGCTTTCTTT; CDR3aa: CASSPWQGAEAFF